These 23 T cell receptor beta chains originate from one sample sequenced in a study of CD8 T cells in ankylosing spondylitis. TCRdb reprocessed the 5' RACE reads via MiXCR and lists one record per CDR3 protein. The sample carries about 170,000 distinct CDR3 sequences, approximately 20% recorded once. The sequencing input was blood, either unsorted or a sorted T cell fraction (not recorded which). The receptors originated from a male donor with ankylosing spondylitis or in good health (not recorded which).

This clonotype was detected many times. The V and J genes are TRBV28 and TRBJ1-2, with unresolved D. Germline V CDR1 and CDR2: MDHEN, SYDVKM. The ends were cut back, 3 bases at V and 5 bases at J, with 16 bases in the middle. The CDR3 runs 15 residues. The CDR3 sequence: CASSFATVLGYGYTF. The CDR3 DNA sequence: TGTGCCAGCAGTTTCGCTACAGTTTTAGGTTATGGCTACACCTTC.

Many counts were recorded for this clonotype. This chain joins TRBV10-3 and TRBJ1-4; the D is unclear. Germline CDR1 reads ENHRY; CDR2 reads SYGVKD. The V end lost 3 bases, the J end lost 8 bases, and 16 bases lay between the germline ends. CDR3 size: 15 residues. CDR3: CAISEPTQSQEKLFF. CDR3 in DNA: TGTGCCATCAGTGAACCGACTCAGAGTCAGGAAAAACTGTTTTTT.

The sample holds a few counts of this clonotype. The chain uses TRBV28 and TRBJ1-5; tentatively, D is TRBD1 (5 bases). The CDR3 sequence is 12 residues long. Germline V CDR1 and CDR2: MDHEN, SYDVKM. The V end was cut by 5 bases, the J end by 4 bases, with 6 bases between. Here the CDR3 reads CASSRGNQPQHF. In DNA, the CDR3 is TGTGCCAGCAGTAGGGGAAATCAGCCCCAGCATTTT.

This clonotype showed up many times. The V call is TRBV4-1, the J call TRBJ1-5, with D possibly matching TRBD1 (6 bases). The length of the CDR3 is 13 residues. The germline V and J ends were trimmed by 0 bases and 14 bases, with 14 bases remaining between them. Germline lookup yields CDR1 MGHRA and CDR2 YSYEKL. The CDR3: CASSQDTGTPKHF. The CDR3, as DNA: TGCGCCAGCAGCCAAGATACAGGGACCCCCAAGCATTTT.

This clonotype was recorded many times. The V gene is TRBV5-1, the J gene TRBJ2-1, with 10 bases matching TRBD2. CDR1 and CDR2 (germline): SGHRS, YFSETQ. Trimming took 4 bases from V and 5 from J; bases not matched to a gene: 12. CDR3 length: 17 residues. CDR3 protein: CASSEGPTSGPNNEQFF. CDR3 in DNA: TGCGCCAGCAGCGAAGGCCCGACTAGCGGGCCAAACAATGAGCAGTTCTTC.

This clonotype appeared a few times. The rearrangement joins TRBV5-5 to TRBJ2-2; D is unresolved. CDR3 size: 14 residues. Germline V gives CDR1 SGHKS, CDR2 YYEKEE (reference sequence). Between the trimmed V and J ends, which lost 4 bases and 1 base, there was a span of 8 bases. The CDR3 loop is CASSLIMNTGELFF. CDR3 coding DNA: TGTGCCAGCAGCCTAATTATGAACACCGGGGAGCTGTTTTTT.

This clonotype was recorded at least ten times. The chain links TRBV3-1 to TRBJ2-7; the D is unclear. The CDR3 covers 12 residues. Trimming removed 0 bases at V and 4 bases at J, with 4 bases between. The germline gives CDR1 LGHDT, CDR2 YNNKEL (reference sequence). CDR3 in amino acids: CASSQDTYEQYF. For the CDR3, the DNA is TGTGCCAGCAGCCAAGACACGTACGAGCAGTACTTC.

Many counts were recorded for this clonotype. The chain joins TRBV4-2 to TRBJ1-1, with a tentative D call TRBD1 (6 bases). The CDR3 has 14 amino acids. Trimming pared 8 bases from V and 0 bases from J, leaving 13 bases between. Germline V gives CDR1 LGHNA, CDR2 YNFKEQ. This CDR3 is CASALTGLNTEAFF. In DNA, the CDR3 is TGTGCCAGCGCGCTTACAGGGTTGAACACTGAAGCTTTCTTT.

The V call is TRBV27, the J call TRBJ2-1; TRBD2 matches 11 bases. With V trimmed by 6 bases and J by 13 bases, 8 bases remained unmatched. The CDR3 runs 13 residues. Per the germline V gene, CDR1 is MNHEY and CDR2 is SMNVEV (reference sequence). CDR3 residues: CASSPYSGRGQFF. CDR3 coding DNA: TGTGCCAGCAGCCCCTATAGCGGGAGGGGCCAGTTCTTC.

This clonotype was counted at least ten times. This sequence joins TRBV29-1 and TRBJ1-2; tentative D call: TRBD1 (5 bases). The CDR3 loop spans 13 amino acids. Germline CDR1 reads SQVTM; CDR2 reads ANQGSEA. With 5 bases removed from V and 1 base from J, the gap between germline ends came to 11 bases. The DNA for the CDR3 is TGCAGCGTTTCGGCAGGGCGTAACTATGGCTACACCTTC. It codes for CSVSAGRNYGYTF. Full variable domain (remainder filled in from reference TRBV29-1 and TRBJ1-2): SAVISQKPSRDICQRGTSLTIQCQVDSQVTMMFWYRQQPGQSLTLIATANQGSEATYESGFVIDKFPISRPNLTFSTLTVSNMSPEDSSIYLCSVSAGRNYGYTFGSGTRLTVV.

This clonotype was detected a few times. The CDR3 loop reads CASSFYGGSEQFF. Here the CDR3 DNA reads TGTGCCAGCAGCTTTTACGGGGGAAGTGAGCAGTTCTTC. The gene calls are TRBV7-3 and TRBJ2-1; D is possibly TRBD2 (6 bases). The CDR3 covers 13 residues. Germline lookup yields CDR1 SGHTA and CDR2 FQGTGA. V lost 3 bases, J lost 9 bases, and 12 bases lay in between.

Of note for this clonotype: This clone may be a read error of a much larger clone one base away. V usage is TRBV29-1 and J usage is TRBJ1-1; possible D gene TRBD1, 5 bases. The CDR3 length is 12 residues. Between the trimmed V and J ends, which lost 6 bases and 4 bases, there was a span of 12 bases. Germline V CDR1 and CDR2: SQVTM, ANQGSEA. For the CDR3, the DNA is TGCAGCGTGGTATCAGGGTTCACTGAAGCTTTCTTT. Its protein product is CSVVSGFTEAFF. The full variable domain, rest sourced from reference TRBV29-1 and TRBJ1-1, is SAVISQKPSRDICQRGTSLTIQCQVDSQVTMMFWYRQQPGQSLTLIATANQGSEATYESGFVIDKFPISRPNLTFSTLTVSNMSPEDSSIYLCSVVSGFTEAFFGQGTRLTVV.

This clonotype was recorded many times. The chain joins TRBV5-1 to TRBJ2-7; D might be TRBD1 (5 bases). CDR1 and CDR2 from the germline V gene are SGHRS and YFSETQ. The CDR3 contains 14 residues. Trimming shortened V by 0 bases and J by 5 bases, and 12 bases separated the two germline ends. CDR3 DNA: TGCGCCAGCAGCTTGGCCGGACAAAGAAACGAGCAGTACTTC. This encodes CASSLAGQRNEQYF.

This clonotype was seen more than once but under ten times. The chain couples TRBV29-1 to TRBJ2-1; TRBD2 aligns across 8 bases. J was trimmed by 4 bases and V by 3 bases; bases with no gene match: 8. The CDR3 totals 15 residues. Germline V gene sequence: CDR1 SQVTM, CDR2 ANQGSEA. The CDR3 coding sequence is TGCAGCGTTGATCACGGGATAGCGGGGTACAATGAGCAGTTCTTC. It specifies CSVDHGIAGYNEQFF.

The table lists this clonotype with many counts. The chain couples TRBV12-5 to TRBJ2-2; D not certain. This CDR3 is built from 15 residues. Germline CDR1 and CDR2: LGHNT and FRNRAP. The ends were cut back, 0 bases at V and 3 bases at J, with 8 bases in the middle. CDR3 in amino acids: CASGLVLADTGELFF. The CDR3 nucleotides read TGTGCTAGTGGTTTGGTACTGGCAGACACCGGGGAGCTGTTTTTT.

Written as DNA, the CDR3 is TGTGCCAGCAGCCCGCGATGGGGGCTCACTGAAGCTTTCTTT. This codes for CASSPRWGLTEAFF. J is TRBJ1-1 and V is TRBV11-2; a possible D gene is TRBD1 (6 bases). This CDR3 has 14 amino acids. Trimming removed 5 bases at V and 4 bases at J, with 14 bases between. CDR1 and CDR2 from the germline V gene are SGHAT and FQNNGV.

This clonotype was counted at least ten times. The V call is TRBV27, the J call TRBJ2-7; 8 positions agree with TRBD1. The CDR3 loop spans 13 amino acids. CDR1 and CDR2 from the germline V gene are MNHEY and SMNVEV (reference sequence). V gave up 4 bases and J gave up 5 bases; unmatched junction bases: 4. The CDR3 loop is CASSWTGLNEQYF. Here the CDR3 DNA reads TGTGCCAGCAGTTGGACAGGGTTGAACGAGCAGTACTTC.

This clonotype was seen a handful of times. This sequence joins TRBV6-1 and TRBJ1-4, with 10 bases that match TRBD1. The ends lost 5 bases at V and 10 bases at J; junction bases unmatched: 7. The germline CDR1 and CDR2 sequences are MNHNS and SASEGT. The CDR3 extends over 14 amino acids. DNA of the CDR3: TGTGCCAGCAGTAAGGAGACAGGGGGCGCAAAACTGTTTTTT. Encoded protein: CASSKETGGAKLFF.

Remarks on this clonotype: A junction boundary mismatches the germline segment, possibly from a read error. The chain combines TRBV10-3 with TRBJ2-5; no clear D. Germline assignment: CDR1 ENHRY and CDR2 SYGVKD. The CDR3 has 14 amino acids. This CDR3 is CAISESPGQVTQYF. Here the CDR3 DNA reads TGTGCCATCAGTGAGTCCCCCGGGCAAGTGACCCAGTACTTC.

This rearrangement joins TRBV30 to TRBJ1-5; D gene uncertain. CDR3 size: 13 residues. The germline gives CDR1 GTSNPN, CDR2 SVGIG (reference sequence). V lost 0 bases, J lost 4 bases, and 7 bases lay in between. DNA for the CDR3: TGTGCCTGGAGTGTAGACGAGAATCAGCCCCAGCATTTT. As protein: CAWSVDENQPQHF.

This clonotype has at least ten counts. The chain links TRBV5-1 to TRBJ2-2; 9 positions agree with TRBD1. CDR3 length equals 15 residues. Germline CDR1 SGHRS, CDR2 YFSETQ. V was pared by 7 bases and J by 5 bases, with 9 bases of the junction left unmatched. Here the CDR3 reads CASYRTGVGTGELFF. CDR3 coding DNA: TGCGCCAGCTACCGGACAGGGGTTGGGACCGGGGAGCTGTTTTTT.

This clonotype occurred a few times. CDR3 protein: CASSLRSGTGIFSEQFF. In nucleotides, the CDR3 is TGCGCCAGCAGCTTGCGCTCCGGGACAGGGATTTTCTCTGAGCAGTTCTTC. V usage is TRBV5-1 and J usage is TRBJ2-1, with 9 nucleotides matching TRBD1. Germline values: CDR1 SGHRS, CDR2 YFSETQ. The CDR3 totals 17 residues. J lost 9 bases, V lost 1 base, and 14 bases had no gene match.

This clonotype was found a few times. The chain links TRBV7-2 to TRBJ2-7, with 11 bases fitting TRBD2. Per the germline V gene, CDR1 is SGHTA and CDR2 is FQGNSA. V lost 4 bases and J lost 5; bases outside the gene matches: 13. There are 17 residues in the CDR3. CDR3: CASSSGLAGPKSDEQYF. In DNA, the CDR3 is TGTGCCAGCAGCTCCGGACTAGCGGGTCCAAAAAGCGACGAGCAGTACTTC. Filled out from reference TRBV7-2 and TRBJ2-7, the complete variable domain reads GAGVSQSPSNKVTEKGKDVELRCDPISGHTALYWYRQSLGQGLEFLIYFQGNSAPDKSGLPSDRFSAERTGGSVSTLTIQRTQQEDSAVYLCASSSGLAGPKSDEQYFGPGTRLTVT.